The entry that follows covers one TCR beta chain sequence. Its antigen is unknown. No much larger clone exists at a distance of one base, and base qualities are not known. The data stem from a study of blood T cell repertoires in COVID-19 (dated by TCRdb to 2020 to 2022). In the study overall: Samples from collaborators originated in the United States, Italy and Spain and spanned both the acute and convalescent phases of COVID-19. Sample metadata almost always included a de-identified subject ID, COVID-19 status, age in years and sex. The repertoires were released in a freely available public database intended as a resource for research on the immune response to SARS-CoV-2. The dataset comprised deeply sampled blood TCRbeta repertoires from subjects exposed to, actively infected with, or recovered from COVID-19. Samples came from the ongoing ImmuneRACE study (first 160 participants) plus 1,254 subjects from 6 global collaborators. Where available, HLA class I and class II types were taken from metadata supplied by the sample provider and were not determined by assay-based typing. The material from the prospective study consisted of cDNA or gDNA derived from T cells, B-cell-depleted T cells, or PBMCs.

Taken from cysteine to phenylalanine, the CDR3 has 18 residues. The CDR3 DNA has 54 bases and is translated from base 1. According to the germline V gene (reference sequence), CDR1 reads MNHEY and CDR2 reads SMNVEV. Relative to germline, V is missing 4 bases and J is missing 1 base, with 13 bases of the junction outside any gene match. The investigation overall reported the following: The amount of clinical and demographic metadata varied by source and participant and was provided uncurated.

Whole blood was collected in K2EDTA tubes by collaborating institutions according to the institutions' own protocols. Collaborator samples were shipped for TCRbeta analysis as frozen whole blood, isolated PBMCs, or DNA extracted from either sample type. TCRbeta CDR3 regions were amplified from genomic DNA by means of the immunoSEQ Assay, a bias-controlled multiplex PCR. The study's own analysis went as follows. The number of nucleated cells in each sample was estimated by amplification of reference gene primers within the assay. To quantify the absolute abundance of each unique TCRbeta CDR3 rearrangement, sequence reads were collapsed and filtered. Productive Simpson clonality was computed per sample as the square root of Simpson's diversity index over productive rearrangements. TCRdb took this table from immuneACCESS and kept in-frame rearrangements with V and J called. Such tables lack part of the clones; where checked against another copy, unresolved V genes explain under half of the gap, and the rest is unexplained. The DNA was the basis for D and trimming; V, J and clone size are from that table. Across this sample there are more than 200,000 clones, with 83% seen only once. About 2.7% of the sample is taken by the ten largest.

The receptor chain draws on TRBV27 and TRBJ1-2; TRBD1 aligns with 9 central bases. The sample was peripheral blood. The origin of this receptor is a middle-aged woman with active or convalescent COVID-19. The nucleotide sequence is TGTGCCAGCAGTTCCACCATACTTAACAGGGGGCATAACTATGGCTACACCTTC. It codes for CASSSTILNRGHNYGYTF.